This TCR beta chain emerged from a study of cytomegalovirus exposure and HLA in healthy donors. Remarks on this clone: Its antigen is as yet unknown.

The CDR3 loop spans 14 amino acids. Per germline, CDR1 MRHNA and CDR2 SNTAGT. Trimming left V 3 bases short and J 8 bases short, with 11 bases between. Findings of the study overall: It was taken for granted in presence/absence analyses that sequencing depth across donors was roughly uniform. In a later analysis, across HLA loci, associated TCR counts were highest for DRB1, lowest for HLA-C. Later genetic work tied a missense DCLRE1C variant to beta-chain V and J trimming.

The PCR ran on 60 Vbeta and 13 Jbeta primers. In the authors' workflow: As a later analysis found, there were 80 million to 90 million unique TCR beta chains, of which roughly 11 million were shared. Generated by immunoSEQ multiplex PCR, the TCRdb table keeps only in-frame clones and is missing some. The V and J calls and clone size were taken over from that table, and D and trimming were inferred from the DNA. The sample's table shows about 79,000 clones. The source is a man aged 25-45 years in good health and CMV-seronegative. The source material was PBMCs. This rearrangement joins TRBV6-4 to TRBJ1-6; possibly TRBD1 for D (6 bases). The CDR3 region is CASSETGFDSPLHF. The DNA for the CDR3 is TGTGCCAGCAGTGAGACAGGCTTTGATTCACCCCTCCACTTT.